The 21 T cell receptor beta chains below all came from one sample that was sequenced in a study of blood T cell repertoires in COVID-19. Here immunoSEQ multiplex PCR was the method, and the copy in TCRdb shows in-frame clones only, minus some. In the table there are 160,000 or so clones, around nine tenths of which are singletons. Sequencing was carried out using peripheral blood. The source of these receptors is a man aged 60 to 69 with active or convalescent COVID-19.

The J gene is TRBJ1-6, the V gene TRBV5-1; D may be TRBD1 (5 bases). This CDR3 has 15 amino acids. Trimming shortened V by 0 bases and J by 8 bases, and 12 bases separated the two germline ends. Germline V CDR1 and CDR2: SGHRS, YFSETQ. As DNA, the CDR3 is TGCGCCAGCAGCTTGGCCGGCAGGGTTGATTCACCCCTCCACTTT. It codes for CASSLAGRVDSPLHF.

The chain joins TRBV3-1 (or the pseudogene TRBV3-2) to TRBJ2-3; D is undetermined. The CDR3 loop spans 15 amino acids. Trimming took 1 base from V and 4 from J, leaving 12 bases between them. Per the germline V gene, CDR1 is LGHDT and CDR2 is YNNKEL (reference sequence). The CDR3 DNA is TGTGCCAGCAGCCAAGGTTGGAGCTCAGCAGATACGCAGTATTTT. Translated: CASSQGWSSADTQYF.

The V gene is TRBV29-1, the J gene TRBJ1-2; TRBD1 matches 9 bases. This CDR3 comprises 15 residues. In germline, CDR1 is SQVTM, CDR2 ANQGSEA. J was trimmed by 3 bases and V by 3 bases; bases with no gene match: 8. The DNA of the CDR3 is TGCAGCGTTGATCAACAGGGGGCCGGGGACTATGGCTACACCTTC. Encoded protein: CSVDQQGAGDYGYTF.

CDR3 protein: CASSSSGGDYNEQFF. CDR3 coding DNA: TGTGCCAGCAGCTCGAGCGGGGGCGACTACAATGAGCAGTTCTTC. V and J are TRBV5-6 and TRBJ2-1, with TRBD2 matching over 8 bases. Germline values: CDR1 SGHDT, CDR2 YYEEEE. The CDR3 runs to 15 residues. J gave up 3 bases and V 3 bases, and 5 bases lay outside the gene matches.

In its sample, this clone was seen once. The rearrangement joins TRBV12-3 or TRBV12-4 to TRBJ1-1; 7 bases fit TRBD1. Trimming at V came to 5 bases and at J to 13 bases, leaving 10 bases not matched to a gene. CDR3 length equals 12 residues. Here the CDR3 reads CASSGTAGRVFF. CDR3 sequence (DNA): TGTGCCAGCAGTGGGACAGCAGGACGAGTTTTCTTT.

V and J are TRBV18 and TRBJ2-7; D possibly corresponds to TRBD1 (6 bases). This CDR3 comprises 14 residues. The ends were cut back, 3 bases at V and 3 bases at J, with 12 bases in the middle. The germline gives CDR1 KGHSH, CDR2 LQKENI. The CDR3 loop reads CASSPLQGDYEQYF. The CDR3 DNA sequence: TGTGCCAGCTCACCTTTACAGGGAGACTACGAGCAGTACTTC.

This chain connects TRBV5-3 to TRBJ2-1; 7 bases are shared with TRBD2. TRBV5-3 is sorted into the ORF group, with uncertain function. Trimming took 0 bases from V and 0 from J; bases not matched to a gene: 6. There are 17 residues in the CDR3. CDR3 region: CARSLARASGSYNEQFF. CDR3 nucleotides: TGTGCCAGAAGCTTGGCCCGGGCTAGCGGCTCCTACAATGAGCAGTTCTTC.

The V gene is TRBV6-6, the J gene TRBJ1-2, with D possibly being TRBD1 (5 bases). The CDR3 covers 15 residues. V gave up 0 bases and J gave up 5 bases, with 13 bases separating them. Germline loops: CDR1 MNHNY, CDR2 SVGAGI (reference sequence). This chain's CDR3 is CASSYSTGTSYGYTF. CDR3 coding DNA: TGTGCCAGCAGTTACTCCACCGGGACTTCTTATGGCTACACCTTC.

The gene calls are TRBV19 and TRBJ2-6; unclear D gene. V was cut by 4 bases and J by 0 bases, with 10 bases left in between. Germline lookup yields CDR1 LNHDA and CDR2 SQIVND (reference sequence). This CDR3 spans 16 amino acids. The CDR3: CASSNDVVSGANVLTF. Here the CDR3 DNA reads TGTGCCAGTAGTAATGATGTAGTCTCTGGGGCCAACGTCCTGACTTTC.

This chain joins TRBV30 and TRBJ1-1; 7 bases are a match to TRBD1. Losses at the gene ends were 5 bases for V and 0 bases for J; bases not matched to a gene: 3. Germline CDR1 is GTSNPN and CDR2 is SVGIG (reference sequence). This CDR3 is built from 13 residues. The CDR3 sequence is CAWLGQLNTEAFF. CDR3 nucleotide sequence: TGTGCCTGGTTGGGACAGCTGAACACTGAAGCTTTCTTT.

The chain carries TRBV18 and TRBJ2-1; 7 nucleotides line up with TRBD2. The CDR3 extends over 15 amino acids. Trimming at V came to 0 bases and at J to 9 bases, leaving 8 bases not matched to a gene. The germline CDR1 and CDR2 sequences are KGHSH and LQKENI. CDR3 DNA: TGTGCCAGCTCACCACCGGCGGGAGAAGGGCGTGAGCAGTTCTTC. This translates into CASSPPAGEGREQFF.

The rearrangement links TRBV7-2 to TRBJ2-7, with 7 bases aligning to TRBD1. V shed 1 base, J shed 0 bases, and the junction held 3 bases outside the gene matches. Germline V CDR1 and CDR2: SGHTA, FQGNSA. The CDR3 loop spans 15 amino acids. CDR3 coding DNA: TGTGCCAGCAGCTTAGTACAGGGGAGCTCCTACGAGCAGTACTTC. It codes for CASSLVQGSSYEQYF. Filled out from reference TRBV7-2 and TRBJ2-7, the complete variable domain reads GAGVSQSPSNKVTEKGKDVELRCDPISGHTALYWYRQSLGQGLEFLIYFQGNSAPDKSGLPSDRFSAERTGGSVSTLTIQRTQQEDSAVYLCASSLVQGSSYEQYFGPGTRLTVT.

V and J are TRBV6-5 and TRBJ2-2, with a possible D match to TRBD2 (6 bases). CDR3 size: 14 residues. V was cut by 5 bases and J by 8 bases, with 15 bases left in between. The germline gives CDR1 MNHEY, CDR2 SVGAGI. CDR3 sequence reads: CASSLGGSIGELFF. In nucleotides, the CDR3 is TGTGCCAGCAGTCTGGGGGGTAGCATTGGGGAGCTGTTTTTT.

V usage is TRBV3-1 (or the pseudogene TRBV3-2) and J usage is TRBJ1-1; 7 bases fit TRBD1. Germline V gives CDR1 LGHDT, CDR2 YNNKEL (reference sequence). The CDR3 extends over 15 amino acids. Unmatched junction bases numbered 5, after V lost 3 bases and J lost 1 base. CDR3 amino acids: CASSHSDRENTEAFF. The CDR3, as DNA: TGTGCCAGCAGCCACAGCGACAGGGAGAACACTGAAGCTTTCTTT.

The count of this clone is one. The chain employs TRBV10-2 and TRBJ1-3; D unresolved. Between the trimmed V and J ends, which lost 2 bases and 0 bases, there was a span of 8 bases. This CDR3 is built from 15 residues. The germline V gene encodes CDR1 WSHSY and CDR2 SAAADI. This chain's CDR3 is CASSELLRSGNTIYF. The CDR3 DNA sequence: TGCGCCAGCAGTGAGCTTCTTCGCTCTGGAAACACCATATATTTT.

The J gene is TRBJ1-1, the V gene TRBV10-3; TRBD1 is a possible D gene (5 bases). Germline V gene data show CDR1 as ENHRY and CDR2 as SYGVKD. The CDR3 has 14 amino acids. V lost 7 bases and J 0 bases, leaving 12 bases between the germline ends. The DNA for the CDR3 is TGTGCCATCAATGGCGGGGGGGTGAACACTGAAGCTTTCTTT. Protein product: CAINGGGVNTEAFF.

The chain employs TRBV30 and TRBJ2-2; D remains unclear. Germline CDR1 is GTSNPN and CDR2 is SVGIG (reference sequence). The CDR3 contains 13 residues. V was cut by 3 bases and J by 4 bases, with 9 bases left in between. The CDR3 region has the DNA TGTGCCTGGAGGGCCGGCGGCACCGGGGAGCTGTTTTTT. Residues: CAWRAGGTGELFF.

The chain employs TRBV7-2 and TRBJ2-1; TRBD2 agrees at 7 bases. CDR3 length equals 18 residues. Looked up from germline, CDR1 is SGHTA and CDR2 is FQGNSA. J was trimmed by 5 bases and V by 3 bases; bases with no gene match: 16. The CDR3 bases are TGTGCCAGCAGCTTTAAACCCTGGACGGGACTATTAAACAATGAGCAGTTCTTC. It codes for CASSFKPWTGLLNNEQFF.

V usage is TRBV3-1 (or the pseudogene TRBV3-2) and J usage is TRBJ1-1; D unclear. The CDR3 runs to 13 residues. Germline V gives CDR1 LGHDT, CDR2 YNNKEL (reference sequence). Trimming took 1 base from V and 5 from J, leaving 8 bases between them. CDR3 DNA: TGTGCCAGCAGCCAAGCTACCGGGACTGAAGCTTTCTTT. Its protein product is CASSQATGTEAFF.

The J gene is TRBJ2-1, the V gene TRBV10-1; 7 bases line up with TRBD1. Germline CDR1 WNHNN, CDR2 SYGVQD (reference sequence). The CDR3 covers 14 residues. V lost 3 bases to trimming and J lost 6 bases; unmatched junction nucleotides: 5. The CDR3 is CASSDQGVPNEQFF. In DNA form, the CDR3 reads TGCGCCAGCAGTGATCAGGGGGTTCCCAATGAGCAGTTCTTC.

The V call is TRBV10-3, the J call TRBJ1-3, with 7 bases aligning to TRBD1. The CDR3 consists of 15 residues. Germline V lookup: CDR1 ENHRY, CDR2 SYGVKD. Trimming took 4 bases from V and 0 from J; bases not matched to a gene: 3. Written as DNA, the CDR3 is TGTGCCATCAGTGGGACAGGAAGCTCTGGAAACACCATATATTTT. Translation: CAISGTGSSGNTIYF.